This TCR beta chain was recorded in a study of blood T cell repertoires in COVID-19. Overall study: COVID-19 samples, acute and convalescent, were from the United States, Italy and Spain.

The CDR3 has 15 residues. V lost 0 bases and J lost 4, with 13 bases in between. The germline gives CDR1 SGHDT, CDR2 YYEEEE. Measured with immunoSEQ multiplex PCR; TCRdb has only the in-frame clones, and not every one. The table lists fewer than 200,000 clones, around 84% of them singletons. This clone was seen a handful of times. Living in under 30 US areas, the participants were between roughly 18 and 90 years of age. Allocation to cohorts depended on clinical history reported by the participants. Before being deemed recovered, Cohort 3 donors had two negative PCRs, clearance, or symptom resolution. The sample taken for sequencing was PBMCs or T cells enriched from blood (not recorded which). The receptor comes from a middle-aged man who had recovered from COVID-19. The rearrangement links TRBV5-6 to TRBJ1-1; D may be TRBD1 (6 bases). The CDR3 reads CASSLVARGITEAFF. CDR3 nucleotides: TGTGCCAGCAGCTTGGTAGCCAGGGGAATCACTGAAGCTTTCTTT.